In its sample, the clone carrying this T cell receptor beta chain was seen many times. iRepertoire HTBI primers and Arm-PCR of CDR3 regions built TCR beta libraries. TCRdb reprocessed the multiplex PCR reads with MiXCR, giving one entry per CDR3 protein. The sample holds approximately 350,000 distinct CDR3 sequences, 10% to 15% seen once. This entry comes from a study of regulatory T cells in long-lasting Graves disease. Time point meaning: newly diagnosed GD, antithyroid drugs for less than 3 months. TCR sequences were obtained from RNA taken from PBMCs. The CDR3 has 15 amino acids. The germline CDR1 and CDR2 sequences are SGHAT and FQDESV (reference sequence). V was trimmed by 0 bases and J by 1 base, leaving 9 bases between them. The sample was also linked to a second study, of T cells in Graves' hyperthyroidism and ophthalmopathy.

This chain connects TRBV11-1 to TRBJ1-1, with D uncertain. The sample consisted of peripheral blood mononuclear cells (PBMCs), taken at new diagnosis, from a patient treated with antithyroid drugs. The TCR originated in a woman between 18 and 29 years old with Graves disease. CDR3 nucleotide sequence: TGTGCCAGCAGCTTAGCGGGGAACAGGAACACTGAAGCTTTCTTT. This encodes CASSLAGNRNTEAFF.